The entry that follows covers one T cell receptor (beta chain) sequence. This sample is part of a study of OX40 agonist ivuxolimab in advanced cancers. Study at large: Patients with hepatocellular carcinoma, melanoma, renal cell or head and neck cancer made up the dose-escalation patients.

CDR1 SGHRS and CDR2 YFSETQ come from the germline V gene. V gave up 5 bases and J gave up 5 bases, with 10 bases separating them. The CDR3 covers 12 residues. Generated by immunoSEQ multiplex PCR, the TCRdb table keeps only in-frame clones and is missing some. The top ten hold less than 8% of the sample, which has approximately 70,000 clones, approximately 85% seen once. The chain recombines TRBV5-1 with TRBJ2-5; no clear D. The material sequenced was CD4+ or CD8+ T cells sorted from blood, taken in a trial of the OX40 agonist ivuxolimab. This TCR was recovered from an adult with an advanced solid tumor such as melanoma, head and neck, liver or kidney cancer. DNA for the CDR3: TGCGCCAGCAGAGGTTTGTCGGAGACCCAGTACTTC. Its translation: CASRGLSETQYF.